This record concerns one T cell receptor beta chain sequence. This CDR3 contains 18 residues. After removal of 0 bases from V and 3 bases from J, the junction contained 13 bases not matched to a gene. Germline CDR1 and CDR2: SGHTS and YDEGEE. Libraries were prepared by immunoSEQ multiplex PCR; TCRdb keeps only in-frame clonotypes and omits some of them. The repertoire holds about 49,000 clones, almost 95% seen once, with more than 1.4% in the top ten. This specimen comes from a study of cytomegalovirus exposure and HLA in healthy donors. Study-level information: It was reported in a later analysis that the approximately 120 validation repertoires used the same platform as the 650 to 800 first-cohort repertoires.

The TCR comes from a man aged 18 to 29 in good health and CMV-seronegative. The rearrangement links TRBV5-8 to TRBJ2-7; TRBD2 matches 9 bases. Material: PBMCs. The CDR3 nucleotides are TGTGCCAGCAGCTTGGAACTTGTAGCGGGAGCCGCGCACTACGAGCAGTACTTC. Amino acids: CASSLELVAGAAHYEQYF. The complete variable domain, with remaining parts taken from reference TRBV5-8 and TRBJ2-7, reads EAGVTQSPTHLIKTRGQQATLRCSPISGHTSVYWYQQALGLGLQFLLWYDEGEERNRGNFPPRFSGRQFPNYSSELNVNALELEDSALYLCASSLELVAGAAHYEQYFGPGTRLTVT.